The clone carrying this T cell receptor (beta chain) came up many times. Time point here: newly diagnosed GD, antithyroid drugs for less than 3 months. Researchers made the TCR library from RNA that was extracted from PBMCs. Criteria from the American Thyroid Association guidelines were applied to diagnose Graves' disease. Xi'an, China, was home to the endocrinology department that provided patients. The authors built TCR beta libraries using iRepertoire HTBI primers and Arm-PCR of CDR3 regions. TCRdb re-derived calls from the multiplex PCR reads in MiXCR, one entry per CDR3 protein. The sample contains around 250,000 distinct CDR3 sequences, 18% of which appear only once. The sample originates from a study of regulatory T cells in long-lasting Graves disease. The same data also went into a second study, on T cells in Graves' hyperthyroidism and ophthalmopathy. Per that study: Together with thyroid ultrasound, orbital computed tomography, serum thyroxine and TRAb, clinical symptoms were used for diagnoses.

This specimen was peripheral blood mononuclear cells (PBMCs), taken at new diagnosis, from a patient treated with antithyroid drugs. This clonotype was sampled from a woman aged 25 to 39 with Graves disease.

CDR3 DNA sequence: TGTGCCAGCAGCCAAGACCAGAGGGCTTTCTACGAGCAGTACTTC. Translation gives CASSQDQRAFYEQYF. The chain employs TRBV3-1 and TRBJ2-7; the D gene is possibly TRBD2 (5 bases). CDR1 and CDR2 (germline): LGHDT, YNNKEL (reference sequence). Trimming removed 0 bases at V and 3 bases at J, with 12 bases between. The CDR3 covers 15 residues.